This T cell receptor beta chain was identified in a study of blood T cell repertoires in COVID-19 (TCRdb year 2020). Regarding the complete study: Samples covering the acute and convalescent phases of COVID-19 were provided by collaborators in the United States, Italy and Spain. Where available, HLA class I and class II types were taken from metadata supplied by the sample provider and were not determined by assay-based typing. A freely available public database, intended as a resource for researchers studying the immune response to SARS-CoV-2, is where the repertoires were released. The prospective study material was composed of cDNA or gDNA derived from T cells, B-cell-depleted T cells, or PBMCs. The samples were drawn from the first 160 participants of the ongoing ImmuneRACE study and from 950 to 1,500 subjects provided by 6 global collaborators. Nearly every sample came with metadata listing a de-identified subject ID, COVID-19 status, age in years and sex. Deeply sampled blood TCRbeta repertoires from subjects exposed to, actively infected with, or recovered from COVID-19 were included in the dataset. Summary of the overall study and its limitations: Clinical and demographic metadata were provided uncurated, with the amount varying by source and participant.

Participants in the prospective study were aged roughly 18 to 100 years, lived in some 24 United States geographic areas, and enrolled through a virtual design. To assign participants to cohorts, the prospective study relied on clinical history that participants themselves reported in a screening survey and a study questionnaire. Recovered participants in ImmuneRACE Cohort 3 were defined as having two consecutive negative NP/OP PCR tests, clearance from a healthcare professional, or resolution of symptoms. In the prospective study, mobile phlebotomists collected whole blood, serum and a nasopharyngeal or oropharyngeal swab from each participant. Additional blood draws and questionnaires over a 2-month period could optionally be provided by prospective study participants. Blood samples from the prospective study were shipped frozen or at room temperature prior to DNA extraction. To note about this clone: The clone's antigen remains unknown. Per-base quality was not reported, and no clone a single base away is much larger than it.

Here V drops 3 bases and J drops 2 bases, and the junction holds 3 bases not matched to any gene. Reading from cysteine to phenylalanine, the CDR3 counts 15 amino acids. Only the CDR3 portion is preserved as DNA: 45 bases, with reading frame beginning at the first base. The germline V gene gives CDR1 as SNHLY and CDR2 as FYNNEI. TCRbeta CDR3 regions were amplified from genomic DNA by means of the immunoSEQ Assay, a bias-controlled multiplex PCR. In the authors' own workflow: Within the assay, amplification of reference gene primers was used to estimate how many nucleated cells each sample contained. To quantify the absolute abundance of each unique TCRbeta CDR3 rearrangement, sequence reads were collapsed and filtered. Productive Simpson clonality was computed per sample as the square root of Simpson's diversity index over productive rearrangements. TCRdb's version of the immuneACCESS table is confined to in-frame rearrangements and falls short of the full clone set. An unresolved V gene accounts for under half of the shortfall where checked; the remainder is of unknown origin. From that table come the V and J calls and clone size; the DNA was used to work out D and trimming. The sample table records 140,000 to 150,000 clones; roughly 75% of these occur just once. The top ten clonotypes cover approximately 6% of the sample.

The sequenced sample consisted of PBMCs or T cells enriched from blood (not recorded which). The chain employs TRBV2 and TRBJ2-5, with 10 bases matching TRBD2. This TCR came from a woman aged 45-65 years who had recovered from COVID-19. This receptor has the CDR3 CASSEGTSVQETQYF. The DNA reads TGTGCCAGCAGTGAGGGGACTAGCGTACAAGAGACCCAGTACTTC.